The sequence of this TCR beta chain was determined in a study of shared clonotypes between healthy human individuals. Sorted-subset replicate PCR reactions were performed with approximately 180 ng DNA, corresponding to some 32,000 T cell genomes. The protocol was immunoSEQ multiplex PCR, while the TCRdb copy is restricted to in-frame clones and leaves out a portion. The sample records about 2.1 million clones, around 93% being singletons. Germline CDR1 and CDR2: SGHTS and YDEGEE. J lost 4 bases, V lost 4 bases, and 8 bases had no gene match. The CDR3 extends over 15 amino acids. Terminally differentiated effector memory CD45RA+ cells were left out of the naive CD8 fraction, which was CD45RO-negative and positively selected for CCR7.

This TCR was recovered from a man between 18 and 29 years old in good health. Some clones in this sample may be carry-over from other donors' samples. The sample comprised naive CD8+ T cells from PBMCs. J is TRBJ1-5 and V is TRBV5-8; 7 bases are a match to TRBD1. The CDR3 DNA follows: TGTGCCAGCAGCCAATGGGGACAGCTTAATCAGCCCCAGCATTTT. Encoded protein: CASSQWGQLNQPQHF.